This T cell receptor (beta chain) was profiled in a study of shared clonotypes between healthy human individuals. Healthy HIV-negative adults with no recent acute infections or vaccinations were recruited as donors. Deep-level settings were used for running the assay. Some clones are missing from TCRdb's copy, which holds only in-frame ones; the method was immunoSEQ multiplex PCR. There are 2 million to 3 million clones in the sample; 93% occur only once, and around 0.4% lies in the top ten. Broader study findings: Several donors held about 4.5% of naive CD4 clonotypes in common. Naive subsets usually exceeded memory subsets in estimated richness.

Note on this clone: Its antigen is not identified.

The CDR3 is 15 residues long. V was trimmed by 6 bases and J by 0 bases, leaving 14 bases between them. CDR1 is SQVTM and CDR2 is ANQGSEA in the germline V gene. The receptor's source is a man aged 18 to 30 in good health. Some clones in this sample may be carry-over from other donors' samples. This chain joins TRBV29-1 and TRBJ2-2; D remains unclear. Sequences were obtained from naive CD4+ T cells from PBMCs. Stated subset: CD45RA+ positively selected. The CDR3 reads CSVMTVTANTGELFF. CDR3 in DNA: TGCAGCGTCATGACCGTCACAGCGAACACCGGGGAGCTGTTTTTT.